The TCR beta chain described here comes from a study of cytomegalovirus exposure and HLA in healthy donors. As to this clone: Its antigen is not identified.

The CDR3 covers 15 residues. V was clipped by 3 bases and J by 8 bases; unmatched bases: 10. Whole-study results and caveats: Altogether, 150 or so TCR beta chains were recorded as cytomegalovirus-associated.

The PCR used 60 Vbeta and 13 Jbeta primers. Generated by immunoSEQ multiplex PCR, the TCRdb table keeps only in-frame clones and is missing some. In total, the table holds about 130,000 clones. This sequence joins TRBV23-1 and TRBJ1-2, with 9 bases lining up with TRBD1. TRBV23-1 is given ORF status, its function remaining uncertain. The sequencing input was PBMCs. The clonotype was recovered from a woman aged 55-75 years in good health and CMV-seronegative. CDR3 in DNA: TGCGCCAGCAGTCAGTCGGGACAGGGCGTAGACGGCTACACCTTC. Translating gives CASSQSGQGVDGYTF.